This T cell receptor beta chain was recovered during a study of T cell repertoires in cytomegalovirus infection. Study-wide context: Recently identified HLA-C-restricted CMV epitopes were among the peptides used. Based on public TCR beta signatures, there were indications of CMV infection and of a matching HLA type.

TCRdb re-called the reads with MiXCR, one entry per CDR3 protein. The sample contains some 800,000 distinct CDR3 sequences, 25% to 30% of which appear only once. With 5 bases removed from V and 0 bases from J, the gap between germline ends came to 10 bases. Germline CDR1 is LGHDT and CDR2 is YNNKEL (reference sequence). The CDR3 extends over 14 amino acids. Worth noting for this clonotype: Its antigen remains unknown.

The source of this sequence is a human donor in good health (CMV status not recorded). Some clones in this sample may be carry-over from other donors' samples. The specimen was cultured CD8+ T cells from PBMCs, collected from culture after CMV antigen stimulation. The rearrangement uses TRBV3-1 and TRBJ1-1; D gene uncertain. Written as DNA, the CDR3 is TGTGCCAGCAGCTCCAGTGCCTTGAACACTGAAGCTTTCTTT. Protein: CASSSSALNTEAFF.